What follows are 28 T cell receptor beta chains derived from one specimen sequenced in a study of T cell clonotyping in hematopoietic cell transplantation. Time point given: recipient sample about 28 days before transplant, after cytoreduction. Produced via immunoSEQ multiplex PCR; TCRdb's table is partial and in-frame only. This sample carries roughly 30,000 clones, 82% of them seen once, and the ten largest clones take around 1.9%. Sequenced here: peripheral blood mononuclear cells, sampled before stem cell transplant. Receptors originate from a man aged 40-49 years with acute myeloid leukemia. Some clones in this sample may be carry-over from other donors' samples.

This clone was picked up one time. This chain joins TRBV11-2 and TRBJ1-1; 9 nucleotides match TRBD1. CDR3 length: 14 residues. Germline CDR1 reads SGHAT; CDR2 reads FQNNGV. J was trimmed by 6 bases and V by 7 bases; bases with no gene match: 9. CDR3: CASKRTGGNPEAFF. CDR3 DNA sequence: TGTGCCAGCAAAAGAACAGGGGGCAATCCTGAAGCTTTCTTT. The full variable domain, its missing parts supplied by reference TRBV11-2 and TRBJ1-1, is EAGVAQSPRYKIIEKRQSVAFWCNPISGHATLYWYQQILGQGPKLLIQFQNNGVVDDSQLPKDRFSAERLKGVDSTLKIQPAKLEDSAVYLCASKRTGGNPEAFFGQGTRLTVV.

The V call is TRBV7-9, the J call TRBJ2-7, with TRBD1 identical over 7 bases. Trimming at V came to 1 base and at J to 0 bases, leaving 0 bases not matched to a gene. Germline values: CDR1 SEHNR, CDR2 FQNEAQ (reference sequence). This CDR3 is built from 14 residues. The CDR3 region is CASSLGDSSYEQYF. In DNA form, the CDR3 reads TGTGCCAGCAGCTTAGGGGACAGCTCCTACGAGCAGTACTTC.

To note about this clone: The junction departs from the called germline gene at one end, perhaps through a read error. This chain links TRBV11-2 with TRBJ2-7; 10 bases match TRBD1. This CDR3 has 15 residues. CDR1 and CDR2 from the germline V gene are SGHAT and FQNNGV. The CDR3 nucleotides read TGTGCCAGCAGCTATTTGGGACAGGGGTCCTCCGAGCAGTACTTC. Amino acids: CASSYLGQGSSEQYF.

The chain links TRBV30 to TRBJ2-3; D is ambiguous. The CDR3 extends over 14 amino acids. Germline-derived CDR1 and CDR2 are GTSNPN and SVGIG (reference sequence). V was trimmed by 3 bases and J by 2 bases, leaving 12 bases between them. The CDR3 coding sequence is TGTGCCTGGAGGGGTGAACAGTTCACAGATACGCAGTATTTT. Protein sequence: CAWRGEQFTDTQYF.

The gene calls are TRBV29-1 and TRBJ1-5; D gene uncertain. Between the trimmed V and J ends, which lost 4 bases and 0 bases, there was a span of 4 bases. This CDR3 comprises 12 residues. Germline-derived CDR1 and CDR2 are SQVTM and ANQGSEA. CDR3 bases: TGCAGCGTTGGCAGTAGCAATCAGCCCCAGCATTTT. Its translation is CSVGSSNQPQHF.

V and J are TRBV11-2 and TRBJ2-7, with no clear D. CDR1 is SGHAT and CDR2 is FQNNGV in the germline V gene. V was clipped by 0 bases and J by 5 bases, with 11 bases between them. CDR3 length: 14 amino acids. The CDR3: CASSLDWADHEQYF. The CDR3 DNA follows: TGTGCCAGCAGCTTAGATTGGGCAGACCACGAGCAGTACTTC.

The rearrangement joins TRBV5-4 to TRBJ1-2, with a possible D match to TRBD1 (5 bases). CDR1 and CDR2 from the germline V gene are SGHNT and YYREEE (reference sequence). The CDR3 runs 13 residues. The V end lost 5 bases, the J end lost 4 bases, and 12 bases lay between the germline ends. CDR3 DNA sequence: TGTGCCAGCAGAACCGGGACGGTCTATGGCTACACCTTC. This codes for CASRTGTVYGYTF.

This clone was observed a single time. The chain carries TRBV4-2 and TRBJ2-1, with 13 positions matching TRBD2. The germline V gene encodes CDR1 LGHNA and CDR2 YNFKEQ. V lost 1 base to trimming and J lost 0 bases; unmatched junction nucleotides: 12. CDR3 length equals 21 residues. This chain's CDR3 is CASSQVFGLAGEGASYNEQFF. The CDR3 nucleotides read TGTGCCAGCAGCCAAGTGTTTGGACTAGCGGGAGAGGGGGCCTCCTACAATGAGCAGTTCTTC.

A note on this clone: This sample also contains other DNA sequences that code for the same CDR3. The rearrangement links TRBV7-9 to TRBJ1-3; D ambiguous. The CDR3 covers 15 residues. V was shortened by 5 bases and J by 0 bases, with 11 bases between the two germline ends. The germline V gene has CDR1 SEHNR and CDR2 FQNEAQ (reference sequence). Written as DNA, the CDR3 is TGTGCCAGCAGCCTCCGGGGTAGCTCTGGAAACACCATATATTTT. Its protein is CASSLRGSSGNTIYF.

The chain has TRBV30 and TRBJ1-5; tentatively, D is TRBD1 (6 bases). Looked up from germline, CDR1 is GTSNPN and CDR2 is SVGIG (reference sequence). The CDR3 has 14 amino acids. Trimming pared 0 bases from V and 2 bases from J, leaving 8 bases between. Written as DNA, the CDR3 is TGTGCCTGGAGTGTATACAGGGGCAATCAGCCCCAGCATTTT. Translated, it gives CAWSVYRGNQPQHF. Complete variable domain (other parts from reference TRBV30 and TRBJ1-5): SQTIHQWPATLVQPVGSPLSLECTVEGTSNPNLYWYRQAAGRGLQLLFYSVGIGQISSEVPQNLSASRPQDRQFILSSKKLLLSDSGFYLCAWSVYRGNQPQHFGDGTRLSIL.

This rearrangement joins TRBV2 to TRBJ1-5, with unresolved D. The CDR3 contains 17 residues. V was pared by 1 base and J by 3 bases, with 16 bases between. Per germline, CDR1 SNHLY and CDR2 FYNNEI. The CDR3 nucleotides read TGTGCCAGCAGTGAAGGACCACGGGTAGGTTTCAATCAGCCCCAGCATTTT. Protein: CASSEGPRVGFNQPQHF.

The chain links TRBV6-5 to TRBJ2-7, with TRBD1 as a possible D gene (5 bases). Trimming cost V 6 bases and J 5 bases, with 14 bases left between them. CDR1 and CDR2 from the germline V gene are MNHEY and SVGAGI. There are 13 residues in the CDR3. The CDR3: CASSGQLINEQYF. CDR3 DNA: TGTGCCAGCAGCGGACAATTAATCAACGAGCAGTACTTC.

CDR3 coding DNA: TGTGCCAGCAGCACCTTACAGGGCGACGAGCAGTACTTC. Protein product: CASSTLQGDEQYF. The rearrangement uses TRBV13 and TRBJ2-7; D is perhaps TRBD1 (6 bases). This CDR3 has 13 amino acids. The germline V gene encodes CDR1 PRHDT and CDR2 FYEKMQ (reference sequence). The ends were cut back, 5 bases at V and 5 bases at J, with 13 bases in the middle.

The V call is TRBV19, the J call TRBJ1-5, with D possibly TRBD1 on 5 matching bases. V was trimmed by 3 bases and J by 2 bases, leaving 17 bases between them. Looked up from germline, CDR1 is LNHDA and CDR2 is SQIVND (reference sequence). The CDR3 is 17 residues long. CDR3 residues: CASSIRGVGGRNQPQHF. DNA of the CDR3: TGTGCCAGTAGTATTAGGGGAGTCGGGGGTCGCAATCAGCCCCAGCATTTT.

The genes are TRBV11-3 and TRBJ2-5; D gene unclear. In germline, CDR1 is SGHNT, CDR2 YENEEA. V gave up 3 bases and J gave up 4 bases, with 6 bases separating them. CDR3 length equals 12 residues. DNA of the CDR3: TGTGCCAGCAGCTTTTTGGGAGAGACCCAGTACTTC. Amino acid sequence: CASSFLGETQYF.

This sequence joins TRBV29-1 and TRBJ2-7, with unresolved D. The CDR3 consists of 12 residues. Germline values: CDR1 SQVTM, CDR2 ANQGSEA. Deletions cut 6 bases from V and 3 bases from J, with 12 bases between. CDR3 residues: CSVNTFGYEQYF. DNA for the CDR3: TGCAGCGTGAACACCTTTGGCTACGAGCAGTACTTC.

V gene TRBV4-2 combines with J gene TRBJ2-2, with 15 bases lining up with TRBD2. This CDR3 is built from 19 residues. After removal of 0 bases from V and 5 bases from J, the junction contained 7 bases not matched to a gene. Germline V gives CDR1 LGHNA, CDR2 YNFKEQ. The CDR3 DNA reads as TGTGCCAGCAGCCAAGAGAGGGGAGGACTAGCGGGAGGGACCGGGGAGCTGTTTTTT. It codes for CASSQERGGLAGGTGELFF.

This clone was detected a few times. CDR3 coding DNA: TGCGCCAGCAGGGGTCAAGGCACAGATACGCAGTATTTT. It specifies CASRGQGTDTQYF. The gene calls are TRBV5-1 and TRBJ2-3; D remains ambiguous. This CDR3 has 13 amino acids. Per the germline V gene, CDR1 is SGHRS and CDR2 is YFSETQ. Trimming cost V 5 bases and J 1 base, with 8 bases left between them.

This clone was detected only once. The chain joins TRBV14 to TRBJ2-1, with D possibly being TRBD1 or TRBD2 (6 bases each). Germline lookup yields CDR1 SGHDN and CDR2 FVKESK. Trimming cost V 1 base and J 8 bases, with 12 bases left between them. The CDR3 has 14 residues. CDR3 DNA: TGTGCCAGCAGCCAAGCTCAGAGGGGGGATGAGCAGTTCTTC. Encoded protein: CASSQAQRGDEQFF.

The chain has TRBV27 and TRBJ2-2; maybe TRBD1 (5 bases). V dropped 2 bases and J dropped 4 bases, with 8 bases sitting between them. This CDR3 contains 14 residues. In germline, CDR1 is MNHEY, CDR2 SMNVEV (reference sequence). CDR3 sequence reads: CASSLLGATGELFF. The CDR3, as DNA: TGTGCCAGCAGTTTACTAGGGGCCACCGGGGAGCTGTTTTTT.

V gene TRBV4-2 combines with J gene TRBJ1-4, with D hard to call. V lost 1 base and J lost 5, with 17 bases in between. The CDR3 spans 17 residues. Germline V lookup: CDR1 LGHNA, CDR2 YNFKEQ. The CDR3 here is CASSQGGRQVQNEKLFF. In DNA, the CDR3 is TGTGCCAGCAGCCAAGGTGGGCGGCAGGTCCAAAATGAAAAACTGTTTTTT.

The V gene is TRBV4-2, the J gene TRBJ2-5; D possibly matches TRBD1 or TRBD2 (5 bases each). Germline V gene sequence: CDR1 LGHNA, CDR2 YNFKEQ. V was clipped by 0 bases and J by 7 bases, with 15 bases between them. This CDR3 is built from 15 residues. CDR3 residues: CASSQDKGTSGTQYF. The CDR3 DNA is TGTGCCAGCAGCCAAGATAAAGGGACCTCGGGGACCCAGTACTTC.

V gene TRBV19 combines with J gene TRBJ2-1, with D possibly matching TRBD2 (5 bases). Germline CDR1 LNHDA, CDR2 SQIVND (reference sequence). CDR3 length equals 14 residues. V lost 8 bases and J lost 3, with 14 bases in between. The CDR3 DNA is TGTGCCAGTGCCCCCCGAGGGAGCTACAATGAGCAGTTCTTC. This gives the protein CASAPRGSYNEQFF.

The genes are TRBV5-1 and TRBJ1-5, with 7 bases matching TRBD1. V was clipped by 4 bases and J by 2 bases; unmatched bases: 12. The CDR3 spans 17 residues. CDR1 and CDR2 from the germline V gene are SGHRS and YFSETQ. As DNA, the CDR3 is TGCGCCAGCAGCCCAGGGGGGGGCAGTAGGGGCAATCAGCCCCAGCATTTT. The encoded protein is CASSPGGGSRGNQPQHF.

The gene calls are TRBV7-9 and TRBJ1-2, with 8 bases lining up with TRBD1. Germline V gives CDR1 SEHNR, CDR2 FQNEAQ (reference sequence). There are 12 residues in the CDR3. V lost 5 bases to trimming and J lost 8 bases; unmatched junction nucleotides: 4. CDR3 sequence (DNA): TGTGCCAGCAGCCAAGGGACAGGCGGCTACACCTTC. Translated: CASSQGTGGYTF. Full variable domain (rest looked up from reference TRBV7-9 and TRBJ1-2): DTGVSQNPRHKITKRGQNVTFRCDPISEHNRLYWYRQTLGQGPEFLTYFQNEAQLEKSRLLSDRFSAERPKGSFSTLEIQRTEQGDSAMYLCASSQGTGGYTFGSGTRLTVV.

This sequence joins TRBV11-3 and TRBJ1-3; a possible D gene is TRBD1 (5 bases). This CDR3 region has 14 residues. Trimming removed 0 bases from V and 7 bases from J, with 10 bases in between. Germline V gives CDR1 SGHNT, CDR2 YENEEA. In DNA form, the CDR3 reads TGTGCCAGCAGCTTAGATGGACATCGGAACACCATATATTTT. Its translation: CASSLDGHRNTIYF.

The chain employs TRBV10-3 and TRBJ1-2; D is perhaps TRBD1 (5 bases). The CDR3 totals 14 residues. V was trimmed by 2 bases and J by 7 bases, leaving 14 bases between them. Germline V gene lookup returns CDR1 ENHRY and CDR2 SYGVKD. The CDR3: CAISEPGGRIGYTF. CDR3 bases: TGTGCCATCAGTGAGCCTGGGGGTAGGATTGGCTACACCTTC.

This chain links TRBV5-1 with TRBJ1-2; 8 nucleotides match TRBD1. This CDR3 comprises 13 residues. The junction had 2 bases not matched to a gene; V was cut back by 5 bases and J by 2 bases. Germline-derived CDR1 and CDR2 are SGHRS and YFSETQ. The CDR3 region has the DNA TGCGCCAGCAGTGGGACAGGAAACTATGGCTACACCTTC. Amino acid sequence: CASSGTGNYGYTF.